This TCR beta chain stems from a study of CXCR3-negative and CXCR3-positive naive CD8 T cells. CDR3 length: 13 residues. The TRB cDNA libraries were prepared by 5' RACE with UMI labels. Reanalyzing the 5' RACE reads, TCRdb keeps one entry per CDR3 protein, without DNA. The table for this sample gives about 94,000 distinct CDR3 sequences. Findings of the study overall: CXCR3-negative naive cells had less hydrophobic TRB CDR3s than did CXCR3-positive naive cells.

As concerns this clonotype: Its matching antigen is unknown.

This rearrangement joins TRBV12-3 or TRBV12-4 to TRBJ2-1; TCRdb proposes TRBD1, but this gene call is untestable without DNA. The receptor comes from a human donor in good health. Some clones in this sample may be carry-over from other donors' samples. The specimen sequenced was naive CXCR3+ CD8+ T cells from blood. The subset was: CD45RO-CCR7+CD27+CD95- naive CD8+ T cells expressing CXCR3 (TNR3+). CDR3 region: CASSEDRYNEQFF.